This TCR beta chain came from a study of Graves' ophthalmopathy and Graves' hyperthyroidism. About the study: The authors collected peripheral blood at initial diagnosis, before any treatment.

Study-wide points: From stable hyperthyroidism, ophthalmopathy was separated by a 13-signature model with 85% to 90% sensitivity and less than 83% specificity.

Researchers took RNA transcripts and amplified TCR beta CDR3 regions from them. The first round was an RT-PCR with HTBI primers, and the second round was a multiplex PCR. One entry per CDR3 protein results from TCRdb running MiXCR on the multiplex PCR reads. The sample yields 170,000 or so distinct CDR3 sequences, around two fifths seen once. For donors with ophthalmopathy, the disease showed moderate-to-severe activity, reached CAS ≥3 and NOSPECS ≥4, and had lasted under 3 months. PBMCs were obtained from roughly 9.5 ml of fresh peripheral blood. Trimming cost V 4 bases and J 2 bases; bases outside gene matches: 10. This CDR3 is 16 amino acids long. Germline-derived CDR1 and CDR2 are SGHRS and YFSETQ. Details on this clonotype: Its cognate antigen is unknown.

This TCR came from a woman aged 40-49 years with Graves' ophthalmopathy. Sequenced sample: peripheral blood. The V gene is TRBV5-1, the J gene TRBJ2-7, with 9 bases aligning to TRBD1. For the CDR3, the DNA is TGCGCCAGCAGCGTCAGCGGGACAGGGAAAACCTACGAGCAGTACTTC. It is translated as CASSVSGTGKTYEQYF.